This T cell receptor beta chain was recovered during a study of beta chain features in type 1 diabetes. Study outcomes and limitations: For patients and controls alike, PCR might favor shorter templates to the same degree. Among type 1 diabetes patients, VDJ junctions had fewer insertions and more deletions.

Comment on this clone: The antigen is not known.

With V trimmed by 3 bases and J by 9 bases, 11 bases remained unmatched. This CDR3 comprises 15 residues. The V gene's germline CDR1 is SGHNT and CDR2 YYREEE (reference sequence). The collection from each donor was one heparinised blood draw averaging about 116 mL. Each of the CD4+ naive, central memory, regulatory and stem cell-like memory populations was sorted via CD45RO/CCR7/CD25/CD127/CD95/CD27. Expressed TCRB transcripts were sequenced because the entire RNA isolate underwent reverse transcription. Method: immunoSEQ multiplex PCR; TCRdb's copy keeps in-frame clones and lacks some. In the table there are 810,000 or so clones, roughly 16% of which are singletons.

The chain joins TRBV5-4 to TRBJ2-1, with 8 positions matching TRBD2. The sequence derives from a woman aged 18 to 35 in good health. Sequencing input: naive CD4+ T cells from blood. The CDR3 DNA reads as TGTGCCAGCAGCTCGGGACTAGGGGGGCTGCTTGAGCAGTTCTTC. Protein sequence: CASSSGLGGLLEQFF.